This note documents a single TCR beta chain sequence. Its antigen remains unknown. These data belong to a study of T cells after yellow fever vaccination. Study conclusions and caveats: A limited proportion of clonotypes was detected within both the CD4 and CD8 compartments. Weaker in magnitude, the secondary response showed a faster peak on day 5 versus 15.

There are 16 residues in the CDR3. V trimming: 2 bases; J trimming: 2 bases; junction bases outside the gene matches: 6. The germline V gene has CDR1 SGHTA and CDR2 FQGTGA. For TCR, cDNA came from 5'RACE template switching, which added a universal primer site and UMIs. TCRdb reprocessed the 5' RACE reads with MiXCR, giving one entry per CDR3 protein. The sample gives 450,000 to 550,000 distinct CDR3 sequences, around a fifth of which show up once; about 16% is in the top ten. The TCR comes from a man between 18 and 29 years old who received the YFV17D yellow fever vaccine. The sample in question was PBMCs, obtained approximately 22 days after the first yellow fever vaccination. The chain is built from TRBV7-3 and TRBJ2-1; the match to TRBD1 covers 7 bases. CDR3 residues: CASSLDPRGTYNEQFF. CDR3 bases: TGTGCCAGCAGCTTAGACCCCAGGGGGACCTACAATGAGCAGTTCTTC.